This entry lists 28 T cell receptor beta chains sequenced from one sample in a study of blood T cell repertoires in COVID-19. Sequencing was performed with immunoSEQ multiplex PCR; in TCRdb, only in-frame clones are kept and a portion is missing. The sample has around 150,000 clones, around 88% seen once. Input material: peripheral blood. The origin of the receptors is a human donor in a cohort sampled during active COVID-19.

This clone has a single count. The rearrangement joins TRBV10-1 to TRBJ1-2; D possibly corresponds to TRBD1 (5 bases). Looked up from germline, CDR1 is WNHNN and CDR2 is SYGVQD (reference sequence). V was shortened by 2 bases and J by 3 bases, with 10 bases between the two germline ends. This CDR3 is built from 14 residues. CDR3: CASSEEGRDYGYTF. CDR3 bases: TGCGCCAGCAGTGAGGAGGGGAGGGACTATGGCTACACCTTC.

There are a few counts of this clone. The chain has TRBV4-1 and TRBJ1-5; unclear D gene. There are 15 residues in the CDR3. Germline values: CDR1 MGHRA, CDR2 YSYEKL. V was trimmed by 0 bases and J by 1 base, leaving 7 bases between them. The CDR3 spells CASSQDPSSNQPQHF. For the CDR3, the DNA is TGCGCCAGCAGCCAAGACCCTTCCAGCAATCAGCCCCAGCATTTT.

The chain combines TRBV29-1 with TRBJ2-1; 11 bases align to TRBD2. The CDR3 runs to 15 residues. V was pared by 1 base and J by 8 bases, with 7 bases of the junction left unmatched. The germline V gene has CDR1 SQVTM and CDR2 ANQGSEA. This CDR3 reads CSVEVPLAGVHEQFF. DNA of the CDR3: TGCAGCGTTGAAGTACCACTAGCGGGAGTCCATGAGCAGTTCTTC.

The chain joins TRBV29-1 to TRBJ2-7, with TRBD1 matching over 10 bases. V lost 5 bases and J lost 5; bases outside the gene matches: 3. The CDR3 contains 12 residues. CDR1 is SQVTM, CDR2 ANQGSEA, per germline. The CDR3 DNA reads TGCAGCGTTTGGGACAGGGGTCACGAGCAGTACTTC. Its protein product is CSVWDRGHEQYF.

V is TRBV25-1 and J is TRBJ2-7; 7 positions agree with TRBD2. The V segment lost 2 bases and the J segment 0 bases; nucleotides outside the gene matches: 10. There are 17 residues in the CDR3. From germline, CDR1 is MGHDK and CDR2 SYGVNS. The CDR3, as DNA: TGTGCCAGCAGTGAAGCCCCAGAGCGGGGAAGCTCCTACGAGCAGTACTTC. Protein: CASSEAPERGSSYEQYF.

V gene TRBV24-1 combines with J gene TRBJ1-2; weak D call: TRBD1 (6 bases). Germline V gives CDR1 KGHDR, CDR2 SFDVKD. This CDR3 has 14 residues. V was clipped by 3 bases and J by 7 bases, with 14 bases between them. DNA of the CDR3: TGTGCCACCAGTGATCCGGGAAACAGGGTTGGCTACACCTTC. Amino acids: CATSDPGNRVGYTF.

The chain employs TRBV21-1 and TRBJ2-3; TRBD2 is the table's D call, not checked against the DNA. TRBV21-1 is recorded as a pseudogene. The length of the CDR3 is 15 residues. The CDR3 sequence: CASSTSGGPPDTQYF. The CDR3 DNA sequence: TGTGCCAGCAGCACGAGCGGGGGGCCCCCAGATACGCAGTATTTT.

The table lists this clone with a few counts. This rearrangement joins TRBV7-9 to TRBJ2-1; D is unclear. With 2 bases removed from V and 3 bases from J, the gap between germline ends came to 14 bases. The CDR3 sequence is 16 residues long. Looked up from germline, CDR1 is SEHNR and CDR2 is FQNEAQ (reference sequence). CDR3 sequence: CASSLRVQLRYNEQFF. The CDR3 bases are TGTGCCAGCAGCTTACGAGTGCAACTACGCTACAATGAGCAGTTCTTC.

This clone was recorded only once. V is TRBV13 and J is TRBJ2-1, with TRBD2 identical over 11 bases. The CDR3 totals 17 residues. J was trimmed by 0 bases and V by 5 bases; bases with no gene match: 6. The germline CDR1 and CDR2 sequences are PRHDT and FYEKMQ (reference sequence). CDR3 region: CASSRTSGGPSYNEQFF. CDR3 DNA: TGTGCCAGCAGCCGTACTAGCGGGGGACCCTCCTACAATGAGCAGTTCTTC.

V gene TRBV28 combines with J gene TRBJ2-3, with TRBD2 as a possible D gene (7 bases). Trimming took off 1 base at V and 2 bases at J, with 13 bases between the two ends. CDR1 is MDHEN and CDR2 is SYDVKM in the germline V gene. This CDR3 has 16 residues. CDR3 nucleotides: TGTGCCAGCAGTTTATATCGGGGGGCGGTCACAGATACGCAGTATTTT. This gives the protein CASSLYRGAVTDTQYF.

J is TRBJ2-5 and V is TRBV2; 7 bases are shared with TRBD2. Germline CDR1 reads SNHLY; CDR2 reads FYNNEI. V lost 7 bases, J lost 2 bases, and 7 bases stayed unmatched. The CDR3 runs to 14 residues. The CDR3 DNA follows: TGTGCCAGCACCAAAGCGGGGCTACAAGAGACCCAGTACTTC. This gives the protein CASTKAGLQETQYF.

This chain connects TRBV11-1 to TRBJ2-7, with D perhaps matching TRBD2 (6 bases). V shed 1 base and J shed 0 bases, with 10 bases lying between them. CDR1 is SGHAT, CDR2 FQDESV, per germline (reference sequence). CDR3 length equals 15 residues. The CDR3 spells CASSLGRGSSYEQYF. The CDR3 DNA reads TGTGCCAGCAGCTTAGGGCGGGGTAGCTCCTACGAGCAGTACTTC. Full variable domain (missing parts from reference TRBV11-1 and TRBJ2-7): EAEVAQSPRYKITEKSQAVAFWCDPISGHATLYWYRQILGQGPELLVQFQDESVVDDSQLPKDRFSAERLKGVDSTLKIQPAELGDSAMYLCASSLGRGSSYEQYFGPGTRLTVT.

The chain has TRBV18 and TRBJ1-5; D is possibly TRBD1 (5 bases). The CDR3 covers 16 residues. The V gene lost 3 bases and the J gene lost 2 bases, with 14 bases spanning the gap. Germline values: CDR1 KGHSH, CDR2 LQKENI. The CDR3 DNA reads TGTGCCAGCTCACCCCCGCCAACAGGAGGCAATCAGCCCCAGCATTTT. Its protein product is CASSPPPTGGNQPQHF.

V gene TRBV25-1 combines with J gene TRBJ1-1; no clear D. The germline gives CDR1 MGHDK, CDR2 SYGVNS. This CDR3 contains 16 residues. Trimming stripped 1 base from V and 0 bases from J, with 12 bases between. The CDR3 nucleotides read TGTGCCAGCAGTGAATTGCGGGGAACCATGAACACTGAAGCTTTCTTT. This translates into CASSELRGTMNTEAFF.

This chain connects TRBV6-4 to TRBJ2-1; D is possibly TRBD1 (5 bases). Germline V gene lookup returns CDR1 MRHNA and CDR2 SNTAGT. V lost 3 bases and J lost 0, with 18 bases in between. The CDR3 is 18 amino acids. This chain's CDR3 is CASSDPRSGQFSYNEQFF. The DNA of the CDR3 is TGTGCCAGCAGTGATCCCCGCAGTGGACAATTCTCCTACAATGAGCAGTTCTTC.

The CDR3 loop is CASSQHGGSTDTQYF. In DNA, the CDR3 is TGTGCCAGCAGCCAACACGGGGGGAGCACAGATACGCAGTATTTT. The chain employs TRBV14 and TRBJ2-3, with 7 positions matching TRBD2. With 2 bases clipped from V and 0 bases from J, the junction kept 2 bases outside the gene matches. The CDR3 covers 15 residues. Germline assignment: CDR1 SGHDN and CDR2 FVKESK.

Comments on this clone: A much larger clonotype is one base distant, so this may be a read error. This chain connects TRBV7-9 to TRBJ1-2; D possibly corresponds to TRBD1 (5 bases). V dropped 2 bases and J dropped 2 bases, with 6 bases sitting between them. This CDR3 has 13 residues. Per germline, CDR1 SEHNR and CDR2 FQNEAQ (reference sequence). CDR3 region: CASSLPGNYGYTF. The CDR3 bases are TGTGCCAGCAGCTTACCAGGGAACTATGGCTACACCTTC.

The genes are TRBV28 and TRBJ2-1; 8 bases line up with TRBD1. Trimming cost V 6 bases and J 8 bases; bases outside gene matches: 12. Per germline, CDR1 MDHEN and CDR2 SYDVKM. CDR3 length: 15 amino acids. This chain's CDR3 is CASSLGSGGLYEQFF. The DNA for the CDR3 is TGTGCCAGCAGCCTCGGGTCAGGGGGCTTGTATGAGCAGTTCTTC.

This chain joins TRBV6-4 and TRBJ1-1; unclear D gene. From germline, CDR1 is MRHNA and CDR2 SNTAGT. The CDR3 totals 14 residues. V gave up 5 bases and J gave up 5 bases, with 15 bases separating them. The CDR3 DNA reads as TGTGCCAGCAGTTTCGACGGGGTTACTACTGAAGCTTTCTTT. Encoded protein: CASSFDGVTTEAFF.

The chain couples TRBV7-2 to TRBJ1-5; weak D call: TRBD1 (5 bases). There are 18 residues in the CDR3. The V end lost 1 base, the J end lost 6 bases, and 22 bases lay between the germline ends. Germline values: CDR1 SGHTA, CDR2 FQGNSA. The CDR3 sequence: CASSLDVGPLIFGQPQHF. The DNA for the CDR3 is TGTGCCAGCAGCTTAGACGTGGGGCCTCTGATCTTCGGTCAGCCCCAGCATTTT.

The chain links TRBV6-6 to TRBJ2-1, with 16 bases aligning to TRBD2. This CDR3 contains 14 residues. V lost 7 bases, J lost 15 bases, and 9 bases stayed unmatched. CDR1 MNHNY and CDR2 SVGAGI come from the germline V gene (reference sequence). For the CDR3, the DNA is TGTGCCAGCACTCCGGGACTAGCGGGGGGGTCAACGTTCTTC. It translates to CASTPGLAGGSTFF.

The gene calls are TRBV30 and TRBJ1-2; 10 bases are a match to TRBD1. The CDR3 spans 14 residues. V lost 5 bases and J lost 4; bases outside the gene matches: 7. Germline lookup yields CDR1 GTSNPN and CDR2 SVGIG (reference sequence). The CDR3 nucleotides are TGTGCCTGGCAAAACGACAGGGGGCTCTATGGCTACACCTTC. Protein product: CAWQNDRGLYGYTF.

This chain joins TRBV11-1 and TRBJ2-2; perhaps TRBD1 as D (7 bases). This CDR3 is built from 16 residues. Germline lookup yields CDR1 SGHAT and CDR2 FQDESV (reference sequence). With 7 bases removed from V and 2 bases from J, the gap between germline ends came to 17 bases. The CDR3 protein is CASTYSRGTNTGELFF. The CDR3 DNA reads TGTGCCAGCACCTACTCCAGGGGGACTAACACCGGGGAGCTGTTTTTT.

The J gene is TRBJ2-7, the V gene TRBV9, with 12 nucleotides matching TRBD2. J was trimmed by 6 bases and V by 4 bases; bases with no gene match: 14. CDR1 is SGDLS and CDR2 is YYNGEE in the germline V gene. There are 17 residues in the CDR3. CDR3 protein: CASSPTTSGRLSGEQYF. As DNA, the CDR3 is TGTGCCAGCAGCCCAACGACTAGCGGGAGATTGTCTGGCGAGCAGTACTTC. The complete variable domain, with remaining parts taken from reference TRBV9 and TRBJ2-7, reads DSGVTQTPKHLITATGQRVTLRCSPRSGDLSVYWYQQSLDQGLQFLIQYYNGEERAKGNILERFSAQQFPDLHSELNLSSLELGDSALYFCASSPTTSGRLSGEQYFGPGTRLTVT.

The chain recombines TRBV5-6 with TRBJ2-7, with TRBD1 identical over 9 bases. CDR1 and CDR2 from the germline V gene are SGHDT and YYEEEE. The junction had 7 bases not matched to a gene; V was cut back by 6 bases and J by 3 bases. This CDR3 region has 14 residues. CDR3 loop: CASTEGQGSYEQYF. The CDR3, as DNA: TGTGCCAGCACCGAGGGACAGGGAAGCTACGAGCAGTACTTC. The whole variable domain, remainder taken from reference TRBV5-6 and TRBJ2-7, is DAGVTQSPTHLIKTRGQQVTLRCSPKSGHDTVSWYQQALGQGPQFIFQYYEEEERQRGNFPDRFSGHQFPNYSSELNVNALLLGDSALYLCASTEGQGSYEQYFGPGTRLTVT.

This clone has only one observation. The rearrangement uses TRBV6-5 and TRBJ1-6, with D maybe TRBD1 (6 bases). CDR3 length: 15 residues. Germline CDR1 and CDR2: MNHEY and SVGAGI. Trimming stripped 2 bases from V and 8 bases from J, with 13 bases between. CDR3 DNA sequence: TGTGCCAGCAGTTACGAAGGGACAAGGGATTCACCCCTCCACTTT. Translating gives CASSYEGTRDSPLHF.

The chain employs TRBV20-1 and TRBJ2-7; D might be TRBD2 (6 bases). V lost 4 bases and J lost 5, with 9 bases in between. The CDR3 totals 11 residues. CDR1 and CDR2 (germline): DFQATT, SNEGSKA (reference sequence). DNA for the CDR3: TGCAGTGCTACCGGGGGTAACGAGCAGTACTTC. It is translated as CSATGGNEQYF.

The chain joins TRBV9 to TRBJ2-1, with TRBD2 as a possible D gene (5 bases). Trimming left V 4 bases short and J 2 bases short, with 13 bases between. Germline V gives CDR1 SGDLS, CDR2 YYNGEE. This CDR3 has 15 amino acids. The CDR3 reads CASSPSGNAYNEQFF. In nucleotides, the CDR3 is TGTGCCAGCAGCCCCAGCGGTAATGCCTACAATGAGCAGTTCTTC. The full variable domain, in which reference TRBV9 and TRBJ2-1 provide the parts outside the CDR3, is DSGVTQTPKHLITATGQRVTLRCSPRSGDLSVYWYQQSLDQGLQFLIQYYNGEERAKGNILERFSAQQFPDLHSELNLSSLELGDSALYFCASSPSGNAYNEQFFGPGTRLTVL.